These 19 T cell receptor beta chains originate from one sample sequenced in a study of vaccination effects on CD4 cells after COVID-19. The antigens these receptors bind are not known. Clones were sequenced by immunoSEQ multiplex PCR, and TCRdb holds only the in-frame ones, with some missing. The sample lists around 50,000 clones, over 60% occurring once. An approximately 10-day culture period preceded the isolation of CD4+ T cells. From March to December 2020, the person had a SARS-CoV-2 infection that was confirmed by PCR. Either the BNT162b2 or mRNA-1273 vaccine was given to participants in two doses. The sample in question was CD4+ T cells from PBMCs cultured without peptide, obtained after COVID-19 vaccination. The receptor source for this set is a human donor who had a prior SARS-CoV-2 infection.

This clone appeared once. The chain is built from TRBV7-3 and TRBJ2-3; TRBD2 agrees at 9 bases. Germline V lookup: CDR1 SGHTA, CDR2 FQGTGA. V was pared by 2 bases and J by 2 bases, with 2 bases of the junction left unmatched. The CDR3 consists of 15 residues. CDR3 sequence: CASSLLAGTTDTQYF. The CDR3, as DNA: TGTGCCAGCAGCTTACTAGCGGGGACCACAGATACGCAGTATTTT.

The chain is built from TRBV12-3 or TRBV12-4 and TRBJ2-3; tentatively, D is TRBD1 or TRBD2 (5 bases each). Trimming left V 5 bases short and J 10 bases short, with 13 bases between. This CDR3 is 12 amino acids long. The CDR3 bases are TGTGCCAGCAGTCCCCTGAGGGGCCCGCAGTATTTT. Translating gives CASSPLRGPQYF.

The V and J genes are TRBV29-1 and TRBJ2-5; 8 bases fit TRBD2. Germline loops: CDR1 SQVTM, CDR2 ANQGSEA. The V and J ends lost 4 bases and 4 bases, in that order; junction bases with no gene match: 2. The CDR3 is made up of 12 amino acids. Written as DNA, the CDR3 is TGCAGCGTTGTCCTAGCGGGAGAGACCCAGTACTTC. Translated, it gives CSVVLAGETQYF.

In the case of this clone: Within the sample, other DNA sequences also encode this same CDR3. The chain couples TRBV6-5 to TRBJ2-5, with 9 bases aligning to TRBD2. The V and J ends lost 6 bases and 2 bases, in that order; junction bases with no gene match: 4. Looked up from germline, CDR1 is MNHEY and CDR2 is SVGAGI. The CDR3 extends over 14 amino acids. In DNA form, the CDR3 reads TGTGCCAGCAGCCTCCTAGCGGGGCAAGAGACCCAGTACTTC. It codes for CASSLLAGQETQYF.

The rearrangement uses TRBV5-1 and TRBJ1-1; no definite D call. Germline CDR1 is SGHRS and CDR2 is YFSETQ. The CDR3 sequence is 15 residues long. V dropped 0 bases and J dropped 1 base, with 10 bases sitting between them. The CDR3 DNA sequence: TGCGCCAGCAGCTTGGGGGTCGCTGAGAACACTGAAGCTTTCTTT. Residues: CASSLGVAENTEAFF.

This clone was seen only a few times. The chain has TRBV7-3 and TRBJ1-1; no reliable D call. This CDR3 spans 13 amino acids. Germline V lookup: CDR1 SGHTA, CDR2 FQGTGA. V lost 2 bases to trimming and J lost 4 bases, with 8 bases between them. The CDR3 DNA is TGTGCCAGCAGCTTACGGGCAGGCACTGAAGCTTTCTTT. Protein: CASSLRAGTEAFF.

The rearrangement uses TRBV6-8 and TRBJ2-1, with TRBD2 identical over 9 bases. J gave up 9 bases and V 8 bases, and 14 bases lay outside the gene matches. Germline values: CDR1 MNHGY, CDR2 SAAAGT. The CDR3 runs to 15 residues. The CDR3 is CASPQGRREGPEQFF. Written as DNA, the CDR3 is TGTGCCAGCCCCCAGGGAAGGCGGGAGGGACCTGAGCAGTTCTTC.

As for this clone: Germline is not matched at one junction end, which may reflect a read error. V usage is TRBV18 and J usage is TRBJ2-2; 10 bases align to TRBD2. Germline assignment: CDR1 KGHSH and CDR2 LQKENI. The CDR3 spans 15 residues. CDR3 nucleotides: TGTGCCAGCGGACCGGGACTAGCGAATACCGGGGAGCTGTTTTTT. Its translation: CASGPGLANTGELFF.

The gene calls are TRBV5-6 and TRBJ1-1; 7 nucleotides line up with TRBD1. This CDR3 is built from 14 residues. Germline values: CDR1 SGHDT, CDR2 YYEEEE. V lost 0 bases, J lost 3 bases, and 2 bases stayed unmatched. In nucleotides, the CDR3 is TGTGCCAGCAGCTTGGAGACAGGGTACACTGAAGCTTTCTTT. Translated: CASSLETGYTEAFF.

This sequence joins TRBV5-8 and TRBJ2-2; 7 bases map to TRBD1. Germline V gene lookup returns CDR1 SGHTS and CDR2 YDEGEE. The CDR3 is 14 amino acids. The V segment lost 3 bases and the J segment 6 bases; nucleotides outside the gene matches: 5. This chain's CDR3 is CASSSTGFAGELFF. The CDR3 DNA is TGTGCCAGCAGCTCGACAGGGTTCGCCGGGGAGCTGTTTTTT.

This clone occurred a few times. This sequence joins TRBV2 and TRBJ2-7, with D possibly matching TRBD1 (5 bases). Germline V gene data show CDR1 as SNHLY and CDR2 as FYNNEI. The CDR3 length is 15 residues. With 3 bases removed from V and 2 bases from J, the gap between germline ends came to 14 bases. The CDR3 is CASSESGPQTYEQYF. CDR3 in DNA: TGTGCCAGCAGTGAGTCAGGGCCCCAGACCTACGAGCAGTACTTC.

The rearrangement links TRBV7-2 to TRBJ2-5, with 7 bases that match TRBD2. The CDR3 extends over 14 amino acids. J was trimmed by 1 base and V by 1 base; bases with no gene match: 0. Germline CDR1 SGHTA, CDR2 FQGNSA. CDR3: CASSLGLAQETQYF. The CDR3 region has the DNA TGTGCCAGCAGCTTAGGACTAGCCCAAGAGACCCAGTACTTC.

This clone was seen more than once but under ten times. The V call is TRBV27, the J call TRBJ2-5, with 13 positions matching TRBD2. Per the germline V gene, CDR1 is MNHEY and CDR2 is SMNVEV (reference sequence). Trimming at V came to 6 bases and at J to 4 bases, leaving 5 bases not matched to a gene. This CDR3 is 15 amino acids long. CDR3 sequence reads: CASSQGLAGVETQYF. Written as DNA, the CDR3 is TGTGCCAGCAGCCAAGGACTAGCGGGAGTAGAGACCCAGTACTTC.

The J gene is TRBJ1-1, the V gene TRBV6-5; no definite D call. Germline V lookup: CDR1 MNHEY, CDR2 SVGAGI. Trimming removed 5 bases at V and 8 bases at J, with 12 bases between. CDR3 length: 12 amino acids. The CDR3 bases are TGTGCCAGCAGTCACAGTGTGCACGAAGCTTTCTTT. Its translation: CASSHSVHEAFF.

The rearrangement joins TRBV24-1 to TRBJ2-1; 9 bases match TRBD2. The CDR3 loop spans 17 amino acids. Germline trimming cut 10 bases from V and 1 base from J; bases unmatched to any gene: 13. Germline V gives CDR1 KGHDR, CDR2 SFDVKD. This CDR3 reads CATRAAGGSLSYNEQFF. The CDR3 nucleotides are TGTGCCACGAGAGCAGCGGGAGGATCCCTTTCCTACAATGAGCAGTTCTTC.

The chain couples TRBV7-8 to TRBJ2-1, with D maybe TRBD2 (6 bases). This CDR3 contains 14 residues. Trimming took 2 bases from V and 9 from J, leaving 14 bases between them. Germline CDR1 reads SGHVS; CDR2 reads FQNEAQ. CDR3 DNA: TGTGCCAGCAGCTTAATATCGGGAGCAGGTGAGCAGTTCTTC. Amino acid sequence: CASSLISGAGEQFF.

The chain joins TRBV5-1 to TRBJ2-1; TRBD1 is a possible D gene (6 bases). Deletions cut 3 bases from V and 8 bases from J, with 21 bases between. The germline CDR1 and CDR2 sequences are SGHRS and YFSETQ. The CDR3 covers 16 residues. CDR3 in amino acids: CASSYHRAGARDEQFF. Here the CDR3 DNA reads TGCGCCAGCAGCTACCACCGAGCAGGGGCGCGGGATGAGCAGTTCTTC.

The table lists this clone with a few counts. The CDR3 protein is CAWSVGADTQYF. In DNA form, the CDR3 reads TGTGCCTGGAGTGTGGGGGCAGATACGCAGTATTTT. The chain is built from TRBV30 and TRBJ2-3, with D perhaps given as TRBD1 or TRBD2 (5 bases each). CDR1 is GTSNPN, CDR2 SVGIG, per germline (reference sequence). Trimming stripped 0 bases from V and 4 bases from J, with 5 bases between. The CDR3 covers 12 residues.

The rearrangement uses TRBV2 and TRBJ2-2; D possibly corresponds to TRBD1 (5 bases). CDR1 SNHLY and CDR2 FYNNEI come from the germline V gene. The CDR3 runs to 15 residues. Trimming shortened V by 6 bases and J by 7 bases, and 18 bases separated the two germline ends. CDR3 DNA: TGTGCCAGCAGCCCGTGGGGCGTAAGGAGCGGGGAGCTGTTTTTT. Its translation: CASSPWGVRSGELFF.